The T cell receptor (beta chain) under discussion was sequenced for a study of T-cell memory formation after mild COVID-19. Study-level results: Detection of some responders pre-infection suggested pre-existing cross-reactive memory T cells participated. Clones that contracted from day 15 to 85 had balanced CD4/CD8; later expanders were CD4+ biased.

Amplification by 5'RACE using constant-segment primers produced TCR alpha and TCR beta cDNA libraries that carried sample barcodes and UMIs. TCRdb recomputed calls from the 5' RACE reads with MiXCR, one row per CDR3 protein. The sample holds roughly 560,000 distinct CDR3 sequences, 20% seen once. There are many counts of this clonotype. The antigen remains unidentified. Germline V CDR1 and CDR2: SGHRS, YFSETQ. CDR3 length: 17 residues. V lost 2 bases and J lost 6; bases outside the gene matches: 8. Sequenced material: PBMCs or a T cell subset sorted from them (not recorded which). The origin of this receptor is an adult woman who had mild COVID-19 (a few samples of this study predate the infection). Cell type and time point are not known. This chain connects TRBV5-1 to TRBJ2-3, with 14 bases lining up with TRBD2. This chain's CDR3 is CASSFGTSGSRLDTQYF. In DNA form, the CDR3 reads TGCGCCAGCAGCTTTGGGACTAGCGGGAGTCGGCTGGATACGCAGTATTTT.